This TCR beta chain was identified during a study of shared clonotypes between healthy human individuals. The donors were all Caucasian adults (living in Nashville, Tennessee). Using approximately 200 ng DNA, tens of thousands of T cell genomes, the sorted-subset replicate PCRs were run. The repertoire was sequenced with immunoSEQ multiplex PCR; TCRdb's copy has only in-frame clones and lacks some. The table lists approximately 500,000 clones, almost 97% of them singletons. Overall study findings and caveats: Larger estimated richness was generally seen in naive subsets than in memory subsets.

For this clone: What it binds is not known.

The CDR3 has 13 residues. V shed 7 bases and J shed 7 bases, with 14 bases lying between them. Per the germline V gene, CDR1 is ENHRY and CDR2 is SYGVKD. Input material: naive CD4+ T cells sorted from blood. This sample's subset: CD45RA+ positively selected. The clonotype was recovered from a woman between 25 and 40 years old in good health. The J gene is TRBJ1-5, the V gene TRBV10-3; D might be TRBD1 (6 bases). The DNA of the CDR3 is TGTGCCATCACAGGAGGGGGGGAACAGCCCCAGCATTTT. Protein sequence: CAITGGGEQPQHF.